This T cell receptor (beta chain) was found in a study of T cells in Graves' hyperthyroidism and ophthalmopathy (dated by TCRdb to the late 2010s). In terms of the full investigation: Peripheral blood samples were taken at initial diagnosis, before any treatment was given. Prospective prediction of ophthalmopathy was tested in an independent validation cohort of some 20 hyperthyroidism patients and some 17 patients who later progressed to ophthalmopathy. The study also compared thyroid tissue and blood T-cell repertoires from roughly six Graves' hyperthyroidism patients. After sampling, hyperthyroidism patients received methimazole starting at 30 mg daily, and ophthalmopathy patients received high-dose intravenous methylprednisolone. The paper reports TCR Vbeta CDR3 sequencing of approximately 140 peripheral blood samples: around 45 ophthalmopathy, around 80 hyperthyroidism and around 17 progressor patients. A discovery cohort of 95 to 100 patients, about 43 with Graves' ophthalmopathy and roughly 59 with stable Graves' hyperthyroidism, was used to find distinguishing TCR V-J signatures. The 100 discovery patients were randomly split 7:3 into training and test sets. The paper's findings and limits, for the study overall: In validation, progression to ophthalmopathy was predicted by the model with 55% to 71% sensitivity and 72.22% specificity, a median of around 6.5 months before onset. In cross-validation, a model built on a 13 V-J signature told ophthalmopathy apart from stable hyperthyroidism with about 90% sensitivity and roughly 81% specificity, and in testing the same model reached 80%/75%. Most expanded thyroid clonotypes (frequency above 0.001) were also detected in blood, a finding suggesting that blood repertoires may reflect thyroid immune responses. No statistical method was used to fix the sample size in advance, and group allocation was not hidden from the investigators.

Trimming accounts for 5 bases at V and 2 bases at J, while the number of junction bases matched to no gene is 7. The germline V gene (reference sequence) sets CDR1 to DFQATT and CDR2 to SNEGSKA. From the cysteine through the phenylalanine, the CDR3 covers 14 amino acids. Only the CDR3 DNA is retained, 42 bases long and in frame from the first base. Regarding this clonotype: Its antigen target is currently unknown. It has no much larger one-base neighbor in the sample; base qualities were not kept.

The TCR beta CDR3 regions were amplified from the RNA transcripts. The TCR CDR3 was subjected to a first round of RT-PCR using the HTBI primer set and the Qiagen OneStep RT-PCR kit. A second multiplex PCR round built the libraries, followed by size selection and purification. The libraries were sequenced on an Illumina HiSeq2000 using paired-end 100 bp reads. The authors' analysis ran thus. SOAPnuke was used to process the raw data, removing reads that contained adapters or uncalled bases, had a mean Phred below 15, or lacked an exact match to the constant primer or identifier. COPE v1.2.5 was used to merge high-quality paired reads, and clonotypes were defined as unique nucleotide sequences. Clonotypes were aligned to IMGT TRBV, TRBD and TRBJ reference segments using MiTCR v1.1. The analysis was restricted to V-J combinations with a frequency above 0.0001, which together covered over 99% of the repertoires. The TCS score was defined as F50 (clonal expansion) divided by E x V (chaos), with BLOSUM62-based TCRdist calculated between CDR3 peptides within each V-J. Welch's t-statistics and random forest reduced around 550 V-J features to 13, which were used in a naive Bayes classifier (R e1071). TCRdb cleaned the public reads at Q25 with fastp, built clones with MiXCR and kept in-frame beta chains. Rows matching on CDR3 protein sequence are summarized as one entry with the most common DNA and genes. None of the V and J calls come from the authors' own analysis; TCRdb made them. In this sample the table shows about half a million distinct CDR3 sequences, about 16% of which occur a single time. The ten largest clones represent around 32% of the sample.

Ophthalmopathy patients had moderately to severely active disease, Clinical Activity Score of at least 3, NOSPECS grade of at least 4, and duration under 3 months. The study excluded patients with uncontrolled infections, other autoimmune diseases, pregnancy or lactation. Clinical symptoms, serum thyroxine and TRAb, thyroid ultrasound, and orbital computed tomography formed the basis for the diagnoses. PBMCs were separated from under 11 ml of fresh peripheral blood using Ficoll-Paque density gradient centrifugation. Trizol reagent was used to extract total RNA, and RNA quality was then checked on an Agilent 2100 Bioanalyzer.

The TCR originated in a woman aged 30 to 39 with Graves' ophthalmopathy. The sequencing input was blood. The rearranged chain carries TRBV20-1 and TRBJ2-7, with TRBD2 identical over 9 junction bases. The encoded CDR3 is CSAPQREATYEQYF. The nucleotide sequence is given as TGCAGTGCTCCCCAGCGGGAGGCCACCTACGAGCAGTACTTC.